The next 23 T cell receptor beta chains were all read from a single sample in a study of T-cell memory formation after mild COVID-19. TCRdb fed the 5' RACE reads into MiXCR, producing one record per CDR3 protein. The sample includes a few hundred thousand distinct CDR3 sequences, around an eighth of them seen just once. The specimen was PBMCs or a T cell subset sorted from them (not recorded which). Every receptor here comes from a man younger than 35 who had mild COVID-19 (a few samples of this study predate the infection). Cell type and time point are not known.

This chain links TRBV7-3 with TRBJ1-6, with TRBD1 matching over 10 bases. The CDR3 loop spans 15 amino acids. V gave up 5 bases and J gave up 10 bases; unmatched junction bases: 8. The V gene's germline CDR1 is SGHTA and CDR2 FQGTGA. The chain's CDR3 is CASSREGTGVSPLHF. The CDR3 DNA reads as TGTGCCAGCAGCCGTGAGGGGACAGGGGTGTCACCCCTCCACTTT.

The V call is TRBV12-3 or TRBV12-4, the J call TRBJ1-5; tentatively, D is TRBD1 (5 bases). The V gene lost 2 bases and the J gene lost 6 bases, with 14 bases spanning the gap. This CDR3 contains 15 residues. CDR3 sequence reads: CASSLPRGDRQPQHF. The DNA for the CDR3 is TGTGCCAGCAGTTTACCACGGGGGGATCGTCAGCCCCAGCATTTT.

This clonotype was counted between two and nine times. The J gene is TRBJ2-5, the V gene TRBV7-9, with D perhaps TRBD1 (7 bases). The V end was cut by 3 bases, the J end by 5 bases, with 16 bases between. CDR1 and CDR2 from the germline V gene are SEHNR and FQNEAQ (reference sequence). CDR3 length: 15 residues. The CDR3 loop is CASSFGTGEEETQYF. The CDR3 region has the DNA TGTGCCAGCAGCTTCGGCACAGGGGAGGAGGAGACCCAGTACTTC. The full variable domain, in which reference TRBV7-9 and TRBJ2-5 provide the parts outside the CDR3, is DTGVSQNPRHKITKRGQNVTFRCDPISEHNRLYWYRQTLGQGPEFLTYFQNEAQLEKSRLLSDRFSAERPKGSFSTLEIQRTEQGDSAMYLCASSFGTGEEETQYFGPGTRLLVL.

The sample holds many counts of this clonotype. The rearrangement links TRBV5-6 to TRBJ2-4; 7 bases agree with TRBD2. V shed 3 bases, J shed 7 bases, and the junction held 7 bases outside the gene matches. CDR3 length equals 14 residues. CDR1 and CDR2 (germline): SGHDT, YYEEEE. The CDR3 protein is CASSYPLGGNIQYF. CDR3 DNA sequence: TGTGCCAGCAGCTACCCACTGGGGGGGAACATTCAGTACTTC. The whole variable domain, filled in from reference TRBV5-6 and TRBJ2-4, reads DAGVTQSPTHLIKTRGQQVTLRCSPKSGHDTVSWYQQALGQGPQFIFQYYEEEERQRGNFPDRFSGHQFPNYSSELNVNALLLGDSALYLCASSYPLGGNIQYFGAGTRLSVL.

This clonotype was seen only once. The chain couples TRBV7-2 to TRBJ2-1, with D possibly being TRBD2 (7 bases). This CDR3 is 15 amino acids long. Germline loops: CDR1 SGHTA, CDR2 FQGNSA. The V gene lost 5 bases and the J gene lost 9 bases, with 20 bases spanning the gap. Written as DNA, the CDR3 is TGTGCCAGCAGCCCTAGGGGGGGGCCGTACTTTGAGCAGTTCTTC. This encodes CASSPRGGPYFEQFF.

The chain carries TRBV4-3 and TRBJ1-2, with no clear D. The V and J ends lost 0 bases and 1 base respectively, with 9 bases between them. This CDR3 spans 15 amino acids. Germline V gives CDR1 LGHNA, CDR2 YSLEER. In nucleotides, the CDR3 is TGCGCCAGCAGCCAAGATCTTTACAGTAACTATGGCTACACCTTC. This codes for CASSQDLYSNYGYTF.

V and J are TRBV4-1 and TRBJ2-5; D is possibly TRBD1 (5 bases). Looked up from germline, CDR1 is MGHRA and CDR2 is YSYEKL. The V and J ends lost 4 bases and 1 base respectively, with 10 bases between them. The CDR3 length is 14 residues. CDR3 amino acids: CASSPRQIQETQYF. CDR3 DNA sequence: TGCGCCAGCAGCCCCCGACAGATCCAAGAGACCCAGTACTTC.

This clonotype appeared many times. The chain employs TRBV7-9 and TRBJ2-3; 10 bases are a match to TRBD2. V shed 7 bases, J shed 2 bases, and the junction held 6 bases outside the gene matches. Germline V lookup: CDR1 SEHNR, CDR2 FQNEAQ (reference sequence). This CDR3 is 15 amino acids long. CDR3 in amino acids: CASTGAGGNTDTQYF. CDR3 DNA sequence: TGTGCCAGCACCGGAGCGGGGGGGAACACAGATACGCAGTATTTT. The whole variable domain, filled in from reference TRBV7-9 and TRBJ2-3, reads DTGVSQNPRHKITKRGQNVTFRCDPISEHNRLYWYRQTLGQGPEFLTYFQNEAQLEKSRLLSDRFSAERPKGSFSTLEIQRTEQGDSAMYLCASTGAGGNTDTQYFGPGTRLTVL.

This clonotype was detected only a few times. J is TRBJ2-1 and V is TRBV18; maybe TRBD2 (6 bases). In germline, CDR1 is KGHSH, CDR2 LQKENI. This CDR3 region has 13 residues. Trimming left V 2 bases short and J 9 bases short, with 11 bases between. The CDR3 DNA follows: TGTGCCAGCTCACCAAGTGGCGGGGTTGAGCAGTTCTTC. Its protein is CASSPSGGVEQFF. The complete variable domain, with remaining parts taken from reference TRBV18 and TRBJ2-1, reads NAGVMQNPRHLVRRRGQEARLRCSPMKGHSHVYWYRQLPEEGLKFMVYLQKENIIDESGMPKERFSAEFPKEGPSILRIQQVVRGDSAAYFCASSPSGGVEQFFGPGTRLTVL.

V and J are TRBV5-1 and TRBJ1-1; weak D call: TRBD1 (6 bases). V was trimmed by 0 bases and J by 11 bases, leaving 14 bases between them. Germline lookup yields CDR1 SGHRS and CDR2 YFSETQ. This CDR3 has 13 residues. The CDR3 DNA sequence: TGCGCCAGCAGCTTGGATTGGGGGCTCGATGCTTTCTTT. Translation gives CASSLDWGLDAFF.

This chain joins TRBV6-1 and TRBJ2-7, with TRBD1 as a possible D gene (5 bases). Per the germline V gene, CDR1 is MNHNS and CDR2 is SASEGT. Trimming took off 3 bases at V and 6 bases at J, with 12 bases between the two ends. The CDR3 contains 13 residues. The CDR3 DNA is TGTGCCAGCAGTGATCAGGGTGGCCTCGAGCAGTACGTC. Its translation is CASSDQGGLEQYV.

The J gene is TRBJ2-1, the V gene TRBV9; the match to TRBD2 covers 10 bases. V lost 0 bases to trimming and J lost 9 bases; unmatched junction nucleotides: 3. This CDR3 is 14 amino acids long. Germline V gene sequence: CDR1 SGDLS, CDR2 YYNGEE. The CDR3 sequence is CASSVVGTSAEQFF. The CDR3 DNA reads as TGTGCCAGCAGCGTAGTCGGGACTAGCGCTGAGCAGTTCTTC.

The chain employs TRBV2 and TRBJ1-1; D remains unclear. The germline V gene has CDR1 SNHLY and CDR2 FYNNEI. The CDR3 length is 15 residues. V lost 7 bases and J lost 4, with 19 bases in between. The CDR3, as DNA: TGTGCCAGCACCGGCGGGATGGGTAGAGGCACTGAAGCTTTCTTT. Its translation: CASTGGMGRGTEAFF.

A few counts support this clonotype. The chain employs TRBV11-2 and TRBJ2-7, with 7 bases fitting TRBD1. CDR1 is SGHAT, CDR2 FQNNGV, per germline. The V and J ends lost 3 bases and 1 base, in that order; junction bases with no gene match: 12. The CDR3 is 17 amino acids. This chain's CDR3 is CASSFSHVQGLSYEQYF. The CDR3 DNA reads TGTGCCAGCAGCTTCTCCCACGTACAGGGGCTATCCTACGAGCAGTACTTC.

This clonotype was counted between two and nine times. This chain uses TRBV6-5 with TRBJ2-2, with 8 bases lining up with TRBD2. The CDR3 loop spans 15 amino acids. Trimming at V came to 5 bases and at J to 6 bases, leaving 8 bases not matched to a gene. From germline, CDR1 is MNHEY and CDR2 SVGAGI. CDR3 loop: CASSTGLALPGELFF. The CDR3 DNA sequence: TGTGCCAGCAGTACCGGACTAGCTTTGCCCGGGGAGCTGTTTTTT.

Regarding this clonotype: One end of the junction does not line up with germline, which may come from a read error. V gene TRBV5-4 combines with J gene TRBJ1-1; D is unclear. This CDR3 spans 14 amino acids. CDR1 and CDR2 (germline): SGHNT, YYREEE (reference sequence). CDR3 bases: TGTGCCAGCAGCGCGGCGGCGGTGAACACTGAAGATTTCTTT. Its translation: CASSAAAVNTEDFF.

The chain has TRBV6-2 or TRBV6-3 and TRBJ2-2; 12 bases match TRBD1. Germline-derived CDR1 and CDR2 are MNHEY and SVGEGT. The CDR3 extends over 16 amino acids. The ends lost 7 bases at V and 10 bases at J; junction bases unmatched: 13. CDR3 sequence: CASTKISGQGALELFF. CDR3 sequence (DNA): TGTGCCAGCACTAAAATATCGGGACAGGGGGCGTTGGAGCTGTTTTTT.

This clonotype was counted at least ten times. V is TRBV28 and J is TRBJ2-3; TRBD2 matches 10 bases. This CDR3 is 15 amino acids long. The V gene end was trimmed by 5 bases and the J gene end by 2 bases; junction bases not matched to a gene: 4. The germline gives CDR1 MDHEN, CDR2 SYDVKM. The CDR3 sequence is CASSLAGANTDTQYF. The CDR3 bases are TGTGCCAGCAGTCTAGCGGGGGCCAACACAGATACGCAGTATTTT. Full variable domain (outside the CDR3, taken from reference TRBV28 and TRBJ2-3): DVKVTQSSRYLVKRTGEKVFLECVQDMDHENMFWYRQDPGLGLRLIYFSYDVKMKEKGDIPEGYSVSREKKERFSLILESASTNQTSMYLCASSLAGANTDTQYFGPGTRLTVL.

This clonotype was detected ten times or more. The rearrangement uses TRBV5-1 and TRBJ2-7; 7 nucleotides match TRBD1. Germline trimming cut 4 bases from V and 3 bases from J; bases unmatched to any gene: 4. Germline loops: CDR1 SGHRS, CDR2 YFSETQ. The CDR3 contains 13 residues. The CDR3 DNA is TGCGCCAGCAGCCAGAGACAGGGCTACGAGCAGTACTTC. Its protein is CASSQRQGYEQYF.

The chain combines TRBV27 with TRBJ1-6; possible D gene TRBD1, 5 bases. The CDR3 length is 14 residues. Trimming cost V 9 bases and J 7 bases, with 16 bases left between them. Germline V lookup: CDR1 MNHEY, CDR2 SMNVEV (reference sequence). CDR3 sequence reads: CASKRGTENSPLHF. CDR3 sequence (DNA): TGTGCCAGTAAAAGAGGGACCGAAAATTCACCCCTCCACTTT.

This clonotype was seen a handful of times. In DNA form, the CDR3 reads TGTGCCAGCAGCCACCCGGGGACGGGGGGGGAATCCTACGAGCAGTACTTC. The encoded protein is CASSHPGTGGESYEQYF. The V gene is TRBV12-3 or TRBV12-4, the J gene TRBJ2-7; 8 bases map to TRBD2. This CDR3 is built from 17 residues. The V and J ends lost 6 bases and 1 base, in that order; junction bases with no gene match: 14.

The rearrangement joins TRBV7-2 to TRBJ2-5; D not resolved. The CDR3 extends over 13 amino acids. Germline-derived CDR1 and CDR2 are SGHTA and FQGNSA. The V end was cut by 4 bases, the J end by 9 bases, with 15 bases between. The CDR3, as DNA: TGTGCCAGCAGCTCACCCGGGCCCCAGGCCCAGTACTTC. Translated: CASSSPGPQAQYF.

This clonotype was seen only a few times. The V call is TRBV19, the J call TRBJ2-2; D gene uncertain. Germline V gene data show CDR1 as LNHDA and CDR2 as SQIVND (reference sequence). This CDR3 is 13 amino acids long. The germline V and J ends were trimmed by 1 base and 5 bases, with 5 bases remaining between them. In DNA form, the CDR3 reads TGTGCCAGTAGTATAGGAAGTACCGGGGAGCTGTTTTTT. Its translation: CASSIGSTGELFF.